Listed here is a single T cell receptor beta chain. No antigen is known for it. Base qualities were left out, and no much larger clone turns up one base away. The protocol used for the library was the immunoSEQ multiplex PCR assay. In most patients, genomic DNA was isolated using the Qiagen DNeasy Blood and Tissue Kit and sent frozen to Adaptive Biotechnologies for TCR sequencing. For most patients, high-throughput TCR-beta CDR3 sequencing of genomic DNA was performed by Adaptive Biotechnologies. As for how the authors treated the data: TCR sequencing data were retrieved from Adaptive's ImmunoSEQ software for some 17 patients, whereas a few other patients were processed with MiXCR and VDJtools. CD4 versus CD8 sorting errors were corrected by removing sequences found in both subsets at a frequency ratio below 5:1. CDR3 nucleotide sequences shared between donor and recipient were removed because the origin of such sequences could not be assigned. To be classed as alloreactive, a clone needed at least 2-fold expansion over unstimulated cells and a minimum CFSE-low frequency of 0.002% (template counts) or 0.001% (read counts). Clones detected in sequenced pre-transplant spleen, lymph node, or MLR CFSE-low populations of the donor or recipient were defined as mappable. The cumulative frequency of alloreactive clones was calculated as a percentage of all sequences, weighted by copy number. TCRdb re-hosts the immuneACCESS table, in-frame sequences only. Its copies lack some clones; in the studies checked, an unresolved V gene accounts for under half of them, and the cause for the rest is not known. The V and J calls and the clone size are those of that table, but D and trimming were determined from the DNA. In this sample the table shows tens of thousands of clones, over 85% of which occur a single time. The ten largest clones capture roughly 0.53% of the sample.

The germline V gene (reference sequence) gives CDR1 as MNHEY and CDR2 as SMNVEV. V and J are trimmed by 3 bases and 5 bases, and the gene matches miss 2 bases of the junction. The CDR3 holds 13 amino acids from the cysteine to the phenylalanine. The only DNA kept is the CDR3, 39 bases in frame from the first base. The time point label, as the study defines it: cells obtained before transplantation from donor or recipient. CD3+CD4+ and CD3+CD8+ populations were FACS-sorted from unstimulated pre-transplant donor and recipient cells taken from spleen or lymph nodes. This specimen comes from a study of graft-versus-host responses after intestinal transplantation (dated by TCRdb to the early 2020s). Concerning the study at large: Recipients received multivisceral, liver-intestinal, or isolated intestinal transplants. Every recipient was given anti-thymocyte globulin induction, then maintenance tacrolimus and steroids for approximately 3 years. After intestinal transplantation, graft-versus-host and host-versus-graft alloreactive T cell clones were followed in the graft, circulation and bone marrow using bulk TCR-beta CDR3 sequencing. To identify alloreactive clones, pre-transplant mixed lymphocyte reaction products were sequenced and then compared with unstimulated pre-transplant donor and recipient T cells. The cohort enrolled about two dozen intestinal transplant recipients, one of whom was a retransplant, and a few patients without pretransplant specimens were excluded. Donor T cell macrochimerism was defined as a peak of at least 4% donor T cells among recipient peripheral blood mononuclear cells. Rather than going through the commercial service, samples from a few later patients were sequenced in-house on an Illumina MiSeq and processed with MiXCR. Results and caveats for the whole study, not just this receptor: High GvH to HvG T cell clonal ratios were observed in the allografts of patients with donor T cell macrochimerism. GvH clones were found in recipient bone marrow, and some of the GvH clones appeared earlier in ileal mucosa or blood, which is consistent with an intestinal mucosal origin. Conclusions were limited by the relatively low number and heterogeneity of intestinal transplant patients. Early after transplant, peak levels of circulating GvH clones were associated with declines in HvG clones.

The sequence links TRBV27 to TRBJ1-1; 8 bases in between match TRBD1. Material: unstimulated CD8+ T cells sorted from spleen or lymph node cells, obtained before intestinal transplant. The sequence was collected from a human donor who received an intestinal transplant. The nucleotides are TGTGCCAGCAGTTTCAGGGGGCTTACTGAAGCTTTCTTT. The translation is CASSFRGLTEAFF.